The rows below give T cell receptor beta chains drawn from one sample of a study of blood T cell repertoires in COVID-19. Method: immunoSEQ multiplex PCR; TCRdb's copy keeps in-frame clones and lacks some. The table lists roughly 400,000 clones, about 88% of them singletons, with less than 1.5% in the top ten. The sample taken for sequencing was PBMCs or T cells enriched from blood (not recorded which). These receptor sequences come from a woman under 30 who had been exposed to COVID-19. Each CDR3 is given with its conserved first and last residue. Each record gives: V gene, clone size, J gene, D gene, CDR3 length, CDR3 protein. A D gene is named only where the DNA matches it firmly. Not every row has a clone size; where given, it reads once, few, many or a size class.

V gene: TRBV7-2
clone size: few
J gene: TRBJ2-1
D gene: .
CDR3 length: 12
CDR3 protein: CASSSGLNEQFF

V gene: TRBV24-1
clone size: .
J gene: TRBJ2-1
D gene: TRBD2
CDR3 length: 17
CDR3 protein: CATSDTRSGRAVYEQFF

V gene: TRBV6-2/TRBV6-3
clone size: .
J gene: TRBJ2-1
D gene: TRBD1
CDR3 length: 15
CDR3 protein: CASSYTDRAYNEQFF

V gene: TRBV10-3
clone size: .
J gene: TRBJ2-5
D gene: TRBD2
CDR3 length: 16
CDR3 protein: CAIRQTSGGGLETQYF

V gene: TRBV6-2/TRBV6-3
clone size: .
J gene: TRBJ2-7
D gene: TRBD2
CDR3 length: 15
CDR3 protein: CASSYLGLAVSEQYF

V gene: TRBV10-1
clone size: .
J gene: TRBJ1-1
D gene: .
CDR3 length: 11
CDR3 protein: CASSESALAFF

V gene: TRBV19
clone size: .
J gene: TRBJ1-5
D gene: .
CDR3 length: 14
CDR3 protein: CASHKSNSNQPQHF

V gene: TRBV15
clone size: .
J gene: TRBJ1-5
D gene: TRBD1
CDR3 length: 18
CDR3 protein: CATSRDRDRVKSNQPQHF

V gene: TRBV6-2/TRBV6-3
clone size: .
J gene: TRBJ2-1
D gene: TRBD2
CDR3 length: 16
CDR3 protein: CASSYHCGGGPDEQFF

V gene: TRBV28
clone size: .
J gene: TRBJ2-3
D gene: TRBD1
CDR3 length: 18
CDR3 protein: CASSLGVGTGVGTDTQYF

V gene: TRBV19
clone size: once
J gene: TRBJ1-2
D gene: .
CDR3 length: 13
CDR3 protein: CASTPRGNYGYTF

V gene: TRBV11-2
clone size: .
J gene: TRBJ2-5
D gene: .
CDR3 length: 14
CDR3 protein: CASSTNYRVETQYF

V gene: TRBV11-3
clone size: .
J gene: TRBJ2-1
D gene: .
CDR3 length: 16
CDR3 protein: CASSSGTQRSYNEQFF

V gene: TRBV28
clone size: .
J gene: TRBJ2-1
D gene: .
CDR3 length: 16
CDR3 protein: CASSLPSSAGKGWQFF

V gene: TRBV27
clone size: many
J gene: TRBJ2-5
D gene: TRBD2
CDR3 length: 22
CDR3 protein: CASSYRGRTGLAGGQAGETQYF

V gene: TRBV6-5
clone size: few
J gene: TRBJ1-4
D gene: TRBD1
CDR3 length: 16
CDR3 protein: CASSFGTGFESEKLFF

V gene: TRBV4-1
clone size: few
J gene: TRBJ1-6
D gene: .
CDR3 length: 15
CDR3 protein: CASSQDLRGRVPLHF

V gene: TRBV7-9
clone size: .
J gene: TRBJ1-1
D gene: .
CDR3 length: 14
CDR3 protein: CASSSLQGFTEAFF

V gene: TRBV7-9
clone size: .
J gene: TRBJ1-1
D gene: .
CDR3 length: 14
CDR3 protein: CASSSRGGNTEAFF

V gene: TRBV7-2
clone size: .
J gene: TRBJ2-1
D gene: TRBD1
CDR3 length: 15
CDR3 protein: CASSRGQGTYNEQFF

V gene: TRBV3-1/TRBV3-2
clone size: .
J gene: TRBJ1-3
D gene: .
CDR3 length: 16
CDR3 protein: CASSQADRLSGNTIYF

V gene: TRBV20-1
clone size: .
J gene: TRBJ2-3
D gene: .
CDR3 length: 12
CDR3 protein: CSASRVTDTQYF

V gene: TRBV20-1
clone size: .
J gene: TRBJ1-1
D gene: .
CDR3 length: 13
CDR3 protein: CSASGGPDTEAFF

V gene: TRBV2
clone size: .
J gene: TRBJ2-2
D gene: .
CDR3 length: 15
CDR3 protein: CASSADHPAAGELFF

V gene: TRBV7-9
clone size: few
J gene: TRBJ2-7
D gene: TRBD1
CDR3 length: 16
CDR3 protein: CASSLDDRALRDEQYF

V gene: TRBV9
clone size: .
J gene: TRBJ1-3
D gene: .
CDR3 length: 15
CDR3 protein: CASSVVGASGNTIYF

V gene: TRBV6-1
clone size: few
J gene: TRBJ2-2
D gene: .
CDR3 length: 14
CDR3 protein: CASSEGTGSGELFF